This passage covers 29 T cell receptor beta chains from one sample sequenced in a study of T-cell reconstitution after alpha-beta-depleted transplantation in children. A TCRbeta library incorporating unique molecular identifiers was prepared. TCRdb redid the calling of the PCR reads with MiXCR, one entry per CDR3 protein. The data hold roughly 500,000 distinct CDR3 sequences, with around a third observed a single time. This material consisted of PBMCs from the stem cell graft donor, taken from the stem cell graft. Receptors originate from a human donor who donated a stem cell graft to a child with aplastic anemia.

The chain has TRBV9 and TRBJ2-1; D perhaps matches TRBD2 (6 bases). Trimming stripped 2 bases from V and 8 bases from J, with 14 bases between. Germline V gene sequence: CDR1 SGDLS, CDR2 YYNGEE. The CDR3 runs 14 residues. The CDR3 region is CASSVAPKRDEQFF. Written as DNA, the CDR3 is TGTGCCAGCAGCGTGGCTCCCAAGCGGGATGAGCAGTTCTTC.

This clonotype was counted between two and nine times. This rearrangement joins TRBV4-3 to TRBJ2-1, with 14 bases aligning to TRBD2. CDR1 is LGHNA and CDR2 is YSLEER in the germline V gene. CDR3 size: 16 residues. The V segment lost 0 bases and the J segment 9 bases; nucleotides outside the gene matches: 4. CDR3 amino acids: CASSQDGLAGGAEQFF. DNA of the CDR3: TGCGCCAGCAGCCAAGACGGACTAGCGGGAGGAGCTGAGCAGTTCTTC.

V usage is TRBV7-2 and J usage is TRBJ2-5; TRBD2 matches at 12 bases. The CDR3 has 20 amino acids. The trim removed 0 bases at V and 2 bases at J, leaving 13 bases unmatched. The germline V gene encodes CDR1 SGHTA and CDR2 FQGNSA. CDR3 bases: TGTGCCAGCAGCTTAGCGCCTGCTCTACGACTAGCGGGAGATCAAGAGACCCAGTACTTC. It encodes CASSLAPALRLAGDQETQYF.

This chain uses TRBV7-9 with TRBJ1-5, with no clear D. Germline CDR1 reads SEHNR; CDR2 reads FQNEAQ (reference sequence). Trimming left V 11 bases short and J 0 bases short, with 17 bases between. This CDR3 spans 15 amino acids. The chain's CDR3 is CAPRREAYSNQPQHF. Written as DNA, the CDR3 is TGTGCCCCCCGTCGGGAAGCCTATAGCAATCAGCCCCAGCATTTT.

This chain joins TRBV5-5 and TRBJ2-1; unclear D gene. The CDR3 spans 12 residues. In germline, CDR1 is SGHKS, CDR2 YYEKEE (reference sequence). V dropped 6 bases and J dropped 4 bases, with 8 bases sitting between them. The chain's CDR3 is CASTEPYNEQFF. The CDR3, as DNA: TGTGCCAGCACAGAACCTTACAATGAGCAGTTCTTC.

The V call is TRBV30, the J call TRBJ1-6; the D gene is possibly TRBD1 (5 bases). Germline V gene sequence: CDR1 GTSNPN, CDR2 SVGIG (reference sequence). Between the trimmed V and J ends, which lost 0 bases and 10 bases, there was a span of 16 bases. The CDR3 covers 15 residues. The CDR3 loop is CAWSVTSGSRSPLHF. CDR3 nucleotides: TGTGCCTGGAGTGTAACCTCAGGGAGTAGATCACCCCTCCACTTT. Based on the CDR3 plus reference TRBV30 and TRBJ1-6, the full variable domain is SQTIHQWPATLVQPVGSPLSLECTVEGTSNPNLYWYRQAAGRGLQLLFYSVGIGQISSEVPQNLSASRPQDRQFILSSKKLLLSDSGFYLCAWSVTSGSRSPLHFGNGTRLTVT.

The chain is built from TRBV6-1 and TRBJ1-1; 8 positions agree with TRBD1. After removal of 6 bases from V and 6 bases from J, the junction contained 9 bases not matched to a gene. The CDR3 length is 14 residues. CDR1 and CDR2 from the germline V gene are MNHNS and SASEGT. The CDR3 DNA is TGTGCCAGCAGATGGGACAGGAGGGCGCCTGAAGCTTTCTTT. This gives the protein CASRWDRRAPEAFF.

This clonotype was recorded a few times. The J gene is TRBJ2-1, the V gene TRBV24-1; D not resolved. The germline V gene encodes CDR1 KGHDR and CDR2 SFDVKD. The CDR3 runs to 13 residues. V dropped 4 bases and J dropped 6 bases, with 9 bases sitting between them. CDR3 sequence reads: CATSDPHFNEQFF. CDR3 DNA sequence: TGTGCCACCAGTGACCCACACTTCAATGAGCAGTTCTTC.

This clonotype was picked up a small number of times. The V call is TRBV6-1, the J call TRBJ2-7; possibly TRBD1 for D (6 bases). The V end lost 4 bases, the J end lost 5 bases, and 33 bases lay between the germline ends. In germline, CDR1 is MNHNS, CDR2 SASEGT. The CDR3 contains 20 residues. DNA of the CDR3: TGTGCCAGCAGTGTTACAGGGATAACGGATTACTACTATAGTAATAACGAGCAGTACGTC. Translated: CASSVTGITDYYYSNNEQYV.

This clonotype appeared a few times. V usage is TRBV4-2 and J usage is TRBJ2-1; 15 bases align to TRBD2. Looked up from germline, CDR1 is LGHNA and CDR2 is YNFKEQ. V gave up 2 bases and J gave up 7 bases; unmatched junction bases: 12. The CDR3 sequence is 19 residues long. The CDR3 is CASSQTPFWTSGRVNEQFF. DNA for the CDR3: TGTGCCAGCAGCCAAACACCGTTTTGGACTAGCGGGAGGGTAAATGAGCAGTTCTTC.

This clonotype was detected a few times. The chain links TRBV29-1 to TRBJ2-2; no clear D. This CDR3 region has 12 residues. Trimming cost V 7 bases and J 4 bases, with 10 bases left between them. The germline gives CDR1 SQVTM, CDR2 ANQGSEA. CDR3 protein: CSAGYITGELFF. The CDR3 bases are TGCAGCGCGGGCTATATCACCGGGGAGCTGTTTTTT.

This clonotype has just a few counts. This chain joins TRBV15 and TRBJ1-1; D is ambiguous. Between the trimmed V and J ends, which lost 0 bases and 0 bases, there was a span of 11 bases. Per the germline V gene, CDR1 is LNHNV and CDR2 is YYDKDF (reference sequence). The CDR3 totals 16 residues. CDR3 nucleotide sequence: TGTGCCACCAGCAGAGATCTGGTAGCGATGAACACTGAAGCTTTCTTT. It encodes CATSRDLVAMNTEAFF.

Of note for this clonotype: The junction differs from germline at one of its ends, possibly a read error. The chain carries TRBV15 and TRBJ2-7, with D hard to call. Germline values: CDR1 LNHNV, CDR2 YYDKDF (reference sequence). This CDR3 is 14 amino acids long. The CDR3 nucleotides are TGTGCCACCAGCAGAGATGGGTTGACCTACGGGCAGTACTTC. Protein: CATSRDGLTYGQYF.

This clonotype was seen ten or more times. The V and J genes are TRBV18 and TRBJ2-1, with 9 nucleotides matching TRBD1. Germline-derived CDR1 and CDR2 are KGHSH and LQKENI. This CDR3 contains 15 residues. Trimming took 5 bases from V and 7 from J; bases not matched to a gene: 9. In DNA form, the CDR3 reads TGTGCCAGCTCAAACGGACAGGGGACGGGTAATGAGCAGTTCTTC. This codes for CASSNGQGTGNEQFF. The full variable domain, in which reference TRBV18 and TRBJ2-1 provide the parts outside the CDR3, is NAGVMQNPRHLVRRRGQEARLRCSPMKGHSHVYWYRQLPEEGLKFMVYLQKENIIDESGMPKERFSAEFPKEGPSILRIQQVVRGDSAAYFCASSNGQGTGNEQFFGPGTRLTVL.

This clonotype came up many times. The chain couples TRBV5-6 to TRBJ2-7, with 9 nucleotides matching TRBD2. J lost 4 bases, V lost 0 bases, and 5 bases had no gene match. The CDR3 spans 15 residues. Germline V gene data show CDR1 as SGHDT and CDR2 as YYEEEE. The CDR3 reads CASSLEGLARYEQYV. The CDR3 nucleotides read TGTGCCAGCAGCTTGGAAGGACTAGCGCGGTACGAGCAGTACGTC.

The chain combines TRBV4-3 with TRBJ1-1, with D perhaps matching TRBD1 (6 bases). Trimming left V 0 bases short and J 5 bases short, with 10 bases between. CDR3 size: 14 residues. Germline CDR1 reads LGHNA; CDR2 reads YSLEER. As DNA, the CDR3 is TGCGCCAGCAGCCAAGATAAAGGGGGGACTGAAGCTTTCTTT. This codes for CASSQDKGGTEAFF.

The V call is TRBV4-2, the J call TRBJ2-1; 8 bases fit TRBD2. With 3 bases clipped from V and 8 bases from J, the junction kept 15 bases outside the gene matches. The CDR3 loop spans 17 amino acids. CDR1 and CDR2 (germline): LGHNA, YNFKEQ. CDR3 residues: CASSQALSGRESDEQFF. CDR3 bases: TGTGCCAGCAGCCAGGCCTTGAGCGGGAGAGAGTCGGATGAGCAGTTCTTC.

The chain employs TRBV18 and TRBJ1-2; perhaps TRBD1 as D (6 bases). Trimming took off 6 bases at V and 0 bases at J, with 23 bases between the two ends. The CDR3 extends over 18 amino acids. Per the germline V gene, CDR1 is KGHSH and CDR2 is LQKENI. CDR3: CASSDMVGHTASNYGYTF. As DNA, the CDR3 is TGTGCCAGCTCCGACATGGTGGGACATACCGCCTCTAACTATGGCTACACCTTC.

The rearrangement uses TRBV2 and TRBJ2-4, with TRBD2 matching over 10 bases. Germline assignment: CDR1 SNHLY and CDR2 FYNNEI. CDR3 size: 12 residues. V was clipped by 1 base and J by 14 bases; unmatched bases: 2. CDR3 DNA: TGTGCCAGCAGTGAAGGCCTAGCGGGAGAGTACTTC. Amino acids: CASSEGLAGEYF.

This clonotype was seen only a few times. CDR3 protein: CASSWLRAGAGETQYF. Written as DNA, the CDR3 is TGTGCCAGCAGTTGGTTAAGGGCGGGAGCAGGAGAGACCCAGTACTTC. This chain uses TRBV6-5 with TRBJ2-5; 7 nucleotides agree with TRBD2. The CDR3 contains 16 residues. J gave up 4 bases and V 4 bases, and 12 bases lay outside the gene matches. The V gene's germline CDR1 is MNHEY and CDR2 SVGAGI.

There are a few counts of this clonotype. The V gene is TRBV4-3, the J gene TRBJ1-5; 11 positions agree with TRBD1. The germline V gene has CDR1 LGHNA and CDR2 YSLEER. The V gene end was trimmed by 0 bases and the J gene end by 2 bases; junction bases not matched to a gene: 0. The CDR3 loop spans 16 amino acids. The CDR3 reads CASSQEDRGRNQPQHF. DNA of the CDR3: TGCGCCAGCAGCCAAGAGGACAGGGGGCGCAATCAGCCCCAGCATTTT.

The table lists this clonotype with a few counts. This chain links TRBV20-1 with TRBJ2-3; 7 nucleotides match TRBD1. CDR1 is DFQATT, CDR2 SNEGSKA, per germline (reference sequence). The CDR3 has 15 residues. V shed 6 bases, J shed 2 bases, and the junction held 11 bases outside the gene matches. The CDR3, as DNA: TGCAGTGCCCCGCCCTACAGGGGCGACACAGATACGCAGTATTTT. Residues: CSAPPYRGDTDTQYF.

The CDR3 loop is CASSSPGRDTEAFF. CDR3 sequence (DNA): TGTGCCAGCAGTTCCCCCGGGAGGGACACTGAAGCTTTCTTT. The chain links TRBV6-2 or TRBV6-3 to TRBJ1-1; D is undetermined. Trimming took off 4 bases at V and 3 bases at J, with 12 bases between the two ends. The CDR3 spans 14 residues. Germline assignment: CDR1 MNHEY and CDR2 SVGEGT.

V is TRBV20-1 and J is TRBJ2-7, with D possibly being TRBD1 (5 bases). V was pared by 1 base and J by 1 base, with 8 bases between. Germline lookup yields CDR1 DFQATT and CDR2 SNEGSKA (reference sequence). The CDR3 runs 13 residues. The CDR3 reads CSARVGASYEQYF. The CDR3 DNA is TGCAGTGCTAGAGTAGGGGCTTCCTACGAGCAGTACTTC.

The J gene is TRBJ2-1, the V gene TRBV27; a possible D gene is TRBD1 (6 bases). Germline CDR1 MNHEY, CDR2 SMNVEV (reference sequence). This CDR3 has 16 amino acids. With 3 bases removed from V and 7 bases from J, the gap between germline ends came to 19 bases. The CDR3 sequence is CASSFPGGVGANEQFF. The CDR3 nucleotides are TGTGCCAGCAGTTTCCCCGGTGGGGTGGGGGCTAATGAGCAGTTCTTC.

The genes are TRBV7-2 and TRBJ1-3; D is perhaps TRBD1 (5 bases). Trimming took 5 bases from V and 2 from J, leaving 13 bases between them. Germline V gives CDR1 SGHTA, CDR2 FQGNSA. This CDR3 contains 15 residues. The DNA for the CDR3 is TGTGCCAGCAGCGTCGACTCAGGGACTGGAAACACCATATATTTT. Encoded protein: CASSVDSGTGNTIYF.

The V gene is TRBV7-8, the J gene TRBJ1-4, with 9 bases matching TRBD1. The J segment lost 3 bases and the V segment lost 2 bases, leaving 7 bases of the junction unmatched. Germline V CDR1 and CDR2: SGHVS, FQNEAQ. The CDR3 has 17 amino acids. The CDR3 DNA is TGTGCCAGCAGCTTACTGACAGGGGGATCGGCTAATGAAAAACTGTTTTTT. This gives the protein CASSLLTGGSANEKLFF.

V gene TRBV18 combines with J gene TRBJ2-7, with 8 positions matching TRBD2. The ends lost 3 bases at V and 3 bases at J; junction bases unmatched: 7. The CDR3 covers 15 residues. Germline V gene lookup returns CDR1 KGHSH and CDR2 LQKENI. For the CDR3, the DNA is TGTGCCAGCTCACCTCCGGCCGGGACTAGCTACGAGCAGTACTTC. Encoded protein: CASSPPAGTSYEQYF.

The chain is built from TRBV12-3 or TRBV12-4 and TRBJ1-5, with TRBD1 identical over 9 bases. V gave up 6 bases and J gave up 4 bases; unmatched junction bases: 10. This CDR3 is 16 amino acids long. CDR3 protein: CASSRTGARGNQPQHF. CDR3 nucleotides: TGTGCCAGCAGCCGGACAGGGGCGCGGGGAAATCAGCCCCAGCATTTT.